The rows below give T cell receptor beta chains drawn from one sample of a study of T cells in Graves' hyperthyroidism and ophthalmopathy. TCRdb redid the calling of the multiplex PCR reads with MiXCR, one entry per CDR3 protein. The data show 500,000 or so distinct CDR3 sequences, with 17% seen just once and 17% held by the top ten. The sequenced sample consisted of blood. The receptor source for this set is a woman under 30 with Graves' ophthalmopathy. Both conserved end residues are part of each CDR3. Fields, in order: D gene, J gene, V gene, clone size, CDR3 protein, CDR3 DNA. The D gene is left open where the match is weak. Expanded clones are given a class, and other clones once, few, many or no size at all.

TRBD1 | TRBJ2-1 | TRBV10-3 | - | CAISDRELQGGEQFF | TGTGCCATCAGTGACCGGGAATTACAGGGGGGTGAGCAGTTCTTC
- | TRBJ2-5 | TRBV28 | many | CASSSQGTEETQYF | TGTGCCAGCAGTTCCCAGGGAACCGAAGAGACCCAGTACTTC
TRBD2 | TRBJ2-7 | TRBV28 | many | CASRDLAGGSYEQYF | TGTGCCAGCAGGGATCTAGCGGGGGGGTCCTACGAGCAGTACTTC
- | TRBJ2-3 | TRBV20-1 | - | CSAGDRGVTDTQYF | TGCAGTGCTGGCGACCGGGGAGTCACAGATACGCAGTATTTT
TRBD1 | TRBJ2-7 | TRBV6-2/TRBV6-3 | few | CASSRTGTQQYF | TGTGCCAGCAGTCGGACAGGCACGCAGCAGTACTTC
TRBD1 | TRBJ2-7 | TRBV18 | many | CASSGQGGIEQYF | TGTGCCAGCTCGGGACAGGGAGGAATCGAGCAGTACTTC
- | TRBJ2-2 | TRBV9 | - | CASSVGTTNTGELFF | TGTGCCAGCAGCGTAGGAACGACCAACACCGGGGAGCTGTTTTTT
- | TRBJ2-1 | TRBV3-1 | - | CASSQVTGNEQFF | TGTGCCAGCAGCCAAGTCACAGGGAATGAGCAGTTCTTC
- | TRBJ1-5 | TRBV7-3 | - | CASSSPGAGQTSNQPQHF | TGTGCCAGCAGCTCCCCGGGGGCTGGGCAGACTAGCAATCAGCCCCAGCATTTT
TRBD2 | TRBJ2-7 | TRBV19 | - | CATAGLADYEQYF | TGTGCCACCGCCGGACTAGCGGACTACGAGCAGTACTTC
- | TRBJ1-3 | TRBV7-6 | - | CASSLPDRTSGNTIYF | TGTGCCAGCAGCTTACCCGACAGGACCTCTGGAAACACCATATATTTT
- | TRBJ1-2 | TRBV27 | few | CASRPIGTSYGYTF | TGTGCCAGCAGACCGATCGGGACGTCCTATGGCTACACCTTC
TRBD1 | TRBJ1-1 | TRBV18 | many | CASSPGQGGSEAFF | TGTGCCAGCTCGCCTGGACAGGGAGGCTCTGAAGCTTTCTTT
TRBD1 | TRBJ1-2 | TRBV5-1 | few | CASSSAGTGRYGYTF | TGCGCCAGCAGCAGTGCCGGGACAGGGAGGTATGGCTACACCTTC
- | TRBJ1-4 | TRBV6-5 | few | CASSYPGAGKLFF | TGTGCCAGCAGTTACCCAGGGGCGGGAAAACTGTTTTTT
TRBD2 | TRBJ2-7 | TRBV19 | - | CASSSPLAGTSGEQYF | TGTGCCAGTAGTTCCCCACTAGCGGGTACCTCTGGCGAGCAGTACTTC
- | TRBJ2-1 | TRBV19 | few | CASRGGRVRSSYNEQFF | TGTGCCAGTCGTGGGGGTAGGGTCAGATCCTCCTACAATGAGCAGTTCTTC
- | TRBJ1-6 | TRBV28 | - | CASRVNNSPLNF | TGTGCCAGCAGGGTGAATAATTCACCCCTCAACTTT
TRBD2 | TRBJ2-7 | TRBV7-2 | many | CASSFRGLAGGSEQYF | TGTGCCAGCAGCTTCCGAGGACTAGCGGGAGGGTCGGAGCAGTACTTC
- | TRBJ2-1 | TRBV6-2/TRBV6-3 | many | CASSFRFYNEQFF | TGTGCCAGCAGTTTTCGGTTCTACAATGAGCAGTTCTTC
- | TRBJ2-7 | TRBV20-1 | - | CSARGRDSYEQYF | TGCAGTGCTAGGGGGCGGGACTCCTACGAGCAGTACTTC
- | TRBJ1-5 | TRBV30 | many | CAWSVPTFWGDQPQHF | TGTGCCTGGAGTGTACCCACCTTTTGGGGAGATCAGCCCCAGCATTTT
- | TRBJ1-1 | TRBV29-1 | few | CSLGQEKPEAFF | TGCAGCTTGGGCCAGGAGAAACCTGAAGCTTTCTTT
- | TRBJ2-1 | TRBV7-3 | few | CASSFLPGRFYNEQFF | TGTGCCAGCAGCTTTTTGCCGGGGCGGTTCTACAATGAGCAGTTCTTC
TRBD2 | TRBJ2-1 | TRBV11-2 | once | CASSLVASGAYNEQFF | TGTGCCAGCAGCTTAGTGGCTAGCGGGGCCTACAATGAGCAGTTCTTC
- | TRBJ1-1 | TRBV19 | many | CASSIAVLVTRAEAFF | TGTGCCAGTAGTATAGCGGTACTGGTAACGAGGGCTGAAGCTTTCTTT
TRBD1 | TRBJ1-5 | TRBV19 | few | CASRQGQGENQPQHF | TGTGCCAGTAGGCAGGGACAGGGGGAAAATCAGCCCCAGCATTTT
TRBD1 | TRBJ1-5 | TRBV12-3/TRBV12-4 | many | CASSEDRGQPQHF | TGTGCCAGCAGTGAAGACAGGGGGCAGCCCCAGCATTTT
TRBD1 | TRBJ2-1 | TRBV27 | many | CASRDRGNEQFF | TGTGCCAGCAGGGACAGGGGGAATGAGCAGTTCTTC
TRBD1 | TRBJ2-7 | TRBV18 | - | CASSRGTGGLYKGEQYF | TGTGCCAGCTCACGAGGGACAGGGGGCTTATACAAGGGCGAGCAGTACTTC
TRBD2 | TRBJ2-2 | TRBV28 | - | CASTPRGGVNTGELFF | TGTGCCAGCACCCCACGGGGGGGTGTTAACACCGGGGAGCTGTTTTTT
- | TRBJ2-7 | TRBV3-1 | many | CASSQSRAVVQYF | TGTGCCAGCAGCCAGTCGAGGGCAGTAGTGCAGTACTTC
TRBD2 | TRBJ2-5 | TRBV7-8 | many | CASSPGTSQGVTQYF | TGTGCCAGCAGCCCAGGGACTAGCCAAGGCGTGACCCAGTACTTC
- | TRBJ1-5 | TRBV12-3/TRBV12-4 | many | CASSLGATAGNNQPQHF | TGTGCCAGCAGTTTAGGGGCGACGGCCGGAAATAATCAGCCCCAGCATTTT
- | TRBJ1-2 | TRBV4-1 | few | CASSQVGGNPNYGYTF | TGCGCCAGCAGCCAAGTGGGGGGCAACCCAAACTATGGCTACACCTTC
- | TRBJ1-1 | TRBV7-3 | few | CASSLTDRFPENTEAFF | TGTGCCAGCAGCTTAACGGACAGATTCCCGGAGAACACTGAAGCTTTCTTT
TRBD2 | TRBJ2-7 | TRBV28 | many | CASSPSGIDEQYF | TGTGCCAGCAGCCCTAGCGGGATCGACGAGCAGTACTTC
- | TRBJ2-2 | TRBV24-1 | few | CATSDFWTNTGELFF | TGTGCCACCAGTGATTTTTGGACGAACACCGGGGAGCTGTTTTTT
- | TRBJ2-2 | TRBV5-1 | few | CASSLGSVATNTGELFF | TGCGCCAGCAGCTTGGGGTCAGTAGCTACAAACACCGGGGAGCTGTTTTTT
- | TRBJ2-3 | TRBV5-4 | - | CVSSPPSGPSTDTQYF | TGTGTCAGCAGCCCACCTAGTGGCCCTAGCACAGATACGCAGTATTTT
- | TRBJ2-7 | TRBV11-2 | - | CASSTTREQYF | TGTGCCAGCAGCACCACCAGGGAGCAGTACTTC
- | TRBJ2-7 | TRBV28 | many | CASSLLGGASYEQYF | TGTGCCAGCAGTTTATTAGGCGGTGCTAGCTACGAGCAGTACTTC
- | TRBJ2-1 | TRBV5-5 | few | CASSLDRAPHNEQFF | TGTGCCAGCAGCTTGGACAGGGCTCCCCACAATGAGCAGTTCTTC
TRBD2 | TRBJ2-7 | TRBV28 | once | CAASTNGGRSAEQYF | TGTGCTGCCAGCACGAACGGCGGGAGATCGGCCGAGCAGTACTTC
- | TRBJ1-5 | TRBV27 | many | CASSLSYWGQYSNQPQHF | TGTGCCAGCAGTTTATCGTACTGGGGCCAGTATAGCAATCAGCCCCAGCATTTT
- | TRBJ2-2 | TRBV15 | few | CATSRDRERNTGELFF | TGTGCCACCAGCAGAGACAGGGAAAGGAACACCGGGGAGCTGTTTTTT
- | TRBJ1-5 | TRBV28 | many | CASSLGSSNYQPQHF | TGTGCCAGCAGTTTAGGGTCGAGCAATTATCAGCCCCAGCATTTT
- | TRBJ1-2 | TRBV12-3/TRBV12-4 | - | CASTEGVAGGYGYTF | TGTGCCAGCACTGAGGGGGTAGCGGGGGGCTATGGCTACACCTTC
- | TRBJ2-3 | TRBV12-3/TRBV12-4 | many | CASIGGLTDTQYF | TGTGCCAGCATAGGGGGGCTCACAGATACGCAGTATTTT
- | TRBJ2-7 | TRBV7-2 | many | CASSPLGAIADEQYF | TGTGCCAGCAGCCCCCTGGGGGCTATCGCTGACGAGCAGTACTTC